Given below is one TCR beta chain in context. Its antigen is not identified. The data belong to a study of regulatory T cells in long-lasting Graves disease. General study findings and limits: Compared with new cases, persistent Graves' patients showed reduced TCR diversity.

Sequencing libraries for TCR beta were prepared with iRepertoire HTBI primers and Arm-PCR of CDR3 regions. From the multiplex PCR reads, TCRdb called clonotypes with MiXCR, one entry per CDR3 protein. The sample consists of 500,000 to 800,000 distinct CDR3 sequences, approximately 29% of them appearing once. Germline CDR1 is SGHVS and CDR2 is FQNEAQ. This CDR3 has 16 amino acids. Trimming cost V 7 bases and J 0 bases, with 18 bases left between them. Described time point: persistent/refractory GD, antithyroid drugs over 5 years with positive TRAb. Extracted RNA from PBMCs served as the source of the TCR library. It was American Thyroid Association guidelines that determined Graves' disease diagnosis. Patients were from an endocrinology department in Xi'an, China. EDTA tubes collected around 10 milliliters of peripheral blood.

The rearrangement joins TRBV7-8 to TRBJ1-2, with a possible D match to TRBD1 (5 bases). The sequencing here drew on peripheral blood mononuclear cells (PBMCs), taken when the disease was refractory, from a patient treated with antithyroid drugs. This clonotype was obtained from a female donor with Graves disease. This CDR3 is CASNPLVGTSNYGYTF. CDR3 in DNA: TGTGCCAGCAACCCCCTCGTGGGGACTTCTAACTATGGCTACACCTTC.